The 29 T cell receptor beta chains below were found in one sample sequenced in a study of OX40 agonist ivuxolimab in advanced cancers. Using immunoSEQ multiplex PCR, the repertoire was profiled, and TCRdb retains in-frame clones only, with some absent. The sample holds some 100,000 clones; less than 95% are singletons and the top ten take 0.31%. The specimen comprised CD4+ or CD8+ T cells sorted from blood, sampled in a trial of the OX40 agonist ivuxolimab. The receptors were sampled from an adult with an advanced solid tumor such as melanoma, head and neck, liver or kidney cancer.

V gene TRBV19 combines with J gene TRBJ2-7; D is tentatively TRBD1 or TRBD2 (5 bases each). The CDR3 runs to 14 residues. V lost 5 bases, J lost 4 bases, and 15 bases lay in between. Germline V CDR1 and CDR2: LNHDA, SQIVND (reference sequence). CDR3 residues: CASSGPLGPYEQYF. As DNA, the CDR3 is TGTGCCAGTAGTGGGCCGTTGGGACCTTACGAGCAGTACTTC.

The V gene is TRBV29-1, the J gene TRBJ2-3; no definite D call. Germline-derived CDR1 and CDR2 are SQVTM and ANQGSEA. Between the trimmed V and J ends, which lost 6 bases and 3 bases, there was a span of 10 bases. The CDR3 is made up of 12 amino acids. This chain's CDR3 is CSVLYGTDTQYF. Written as DNA, the CDR3 is TGCAGCGTGCTATACGGGACAGATACGCAGTATTTT.

This chain uses TRBV7-6 with TRBJ2-5, with TRBD2 identical over 10 bases. CDR1 is SGHVS, CDR2 FNYEAQ, per germline. V shed 1 base, J shed 2 bases, and the junction held 7 bases outside the gene matches. The CDR3 has 17 amino acids. DNA for the CDR3: TGTGCCAGCAGCTTAGATCTATCACTAGCGGGACAAGAGACCCAGTACTTC. It translates to CASSLDLSLAGQETQYF.

This clone appeared once. V usage is TRBV19 and J usage is TRBJ2-5, with 10 bases fitting TRBD2. Per the germline V gene, CDR1 is LNHDA and CDR2 is SQIVND (reference sequence). The CDR3 runs to 15 residues. J was trimmed by 4 bases and V by 4 bases; bases with no gene match: 6. This CDR3 is CASSTSGRGRETQYF. CDR3 bases: TGTGCCAGTAGTACGAGCGGGAGGGGACGAGAGACCCAGTACTTC. Drawing the rest from reference TRBV19 and TRBJ2-5, the complete variable domain is DGGITQSPKYLFRKEGQNVTLSCEQNLNHDAMYWYRQDPGQGLRLIYYSQIVNDFQKGDIAEGYSVSREKKESFPLTVTSAQKNPTAFYLCASSTSGRGRETQYFGPGTRLLVL.

CDR3 residues: CASGTGSEQYF. CDR3 coding DNA: TGTGCCTCCGGGACAGGTTCCGAGCAGTACTTC. This sequence joins TRBV6-5 and TRBJ2-7; 8 nucleotides match TRBD1. The CDR3 length is 11 residues. V shed 11 bases, J shed 6 bases, and the junction held 6 bases outside the gene matches. Looked up from germline, CDR1 is MNHEY and CDR2 is SVGAGI.

This chain uses TRBV29-1 with TRBJ2-1, with TRBD2 identical over 9 bases. CDR1 and CDR2 (germline): SQVTM, ANQGSEA. The CDR3 length is 14 residues. The V and J ends lost 1 base and 10 bases, in that order; junction bases with no gene match: 8. Here the CDR3 DNA reads TGCAGCGTTGAAGGTCTAGCGGGGAGGGGAGAGCAGTTCTTC. Protein sequence: CSVEGLAGRGEQFF.

The chain is built from TRBV11-1 and TRBJ2-1; D is perhaps TRBD2 (6 bases). The V gene lost 5 bases and the J gene lost 6 bases, with 11 bases spanning the gap. The CDR3 sequence is 13 residues long. The germline gives CDR1 SGHAT, CDR2 FQDESV (reference sequence). The CDR3: CASSQERVNEQFF. The DNA of the CDR3 is TGTGCCAGCAGCCAAGAGCGGGTCAATGAGCAGTTCTTC.

The genes are TRBV5-1 and TRBJ2-2; D unclear. The V and J ends lost 0 bases and 0 bases respectively, with 9 bases between them. The CDR3 contains 16 residues. Per the germline V gene, CDR1 is SGHRS and CDR2 is YFSETQ. CDR3 amino acids: CASSLDGRSNTGELFF. CDR3 DNA: TGCGCCAGCAGCTTGGATGGCAGATCGAACACCGGGGAGCTGTTTTTT.

This clone was seen just once. The chain combines TRBV7-2 with TRBJ2-7; 8 nucleotides line up with TRBD2. The CDR3 sequence is 15 residues long. Germline lookup yields CDR1 SGHTA and CDR2 FQGNSA. J gave up 4 bases and V 1 base, and 6 bases lay outside the gene matches. CDR3 DNA: TGTGCCAGCAGCTTAGAGACTAGCGCTCAGTACGAGCAGTACTTC. Translation gives CASSLETSAQYEQYF.

V usage is TRBV27 and J usage is TRBJ2-5; D remains unclear. Germline CDR1 is MNHEY and CDR2 is SMNVEV (reference sequence). V lost 3 bases to trimming and J lost 4 bases, with 12 bases between them. The CDR3 consists of 14 residues. The CDR3 is CASSFTYRGETQYF. The CDR3 coding sequence is TGTGCCAGCAGTTTTACGTACCGTGGAGAGACCCAGTACTTC.

This chain joins TRBV10-3 and TRBJ1-5; 7 bases are a match to TRBD1. The CDR3 totals 14 residues. The V segment lost 2 bases and the J segment 7 bases; nucleotides outside the gene matches: 5. Germline CDR1 is ENHRY and CDR2 is SYGVKD. CDR3 residues: CAISETRGAQPQHF. CDR3 coding DNA: TGTGCCATCAGTGAGACCAGGGGGGCCCAGCCCCAGCATTTT.

V usage is TRBV6-1 and J usage is TRBJ2-1, with 12 bases aligning to TRBD2. This CDR3 has 15 residues. Germline values: CDR1 MNHNS, CDR2 SASEGT. V lost 4 bases to trimming and J lost 7 bases; unmatched junction nucleotides: 5. The CDR3 DNA reads as TGTGCCAGCAGTGGGCTAGCGGGAGGGGGTAATGAGCAGTTCTTC. Its protein product is CASSGLAGGGNEQFF.

V and J are TRBV2 and TRBJ2-3, with 12 bases lining up with TRBD2. The CDR3 is 14 amino acids. The trim removed 8 bases at V and 7 bases at J, leaving 7 bases unmatched. Germline assignment: CDR1 SNHLY and CDR2 FYNNEI. The CDR3 region has the DNA TGTGCCAGCCAGACTAGCGGGAGAGAAAATACGCAGTATTTT. Its protein product is CASQTSGRENTQYF.

The CDR3 loop reads CASSQGDSTFYSGYTF. The CDR3, as DNA: TGCGCCAGCAGCCAAGGGGACAGCACCTTTTACTCTGGCTACACCTTC. This chain connects TRBV4-3 to TRBJ1-2; the match to TRBD1 covers 7 bases. This CDR3 contains 16 residues. V dropped 1 base and J dropped 7; count of bases not matched to a gene: 12. From germline, CDR1 is LGHNA and CDR2 YSLEER.

The CDR3 protein is CASSPPGAGVQETQYF. The CDR3 DNA reads as TGTGCCAGCAGCCCACCGGGAGCGGGAGTCCAAGAGACCCAGTACTTC. The rearrangement links TRBV5-6 to TRBJ2-5; 8 nucleotides agree with TRBD2. The CDR3 runs to 16 residues. Germline V gives CDR1 SGHDT, CDR2 YYEEEE. V shed 4 bases, J shed 1 base, and the junction held 9 bases outside the gene matches.

The chain joins TRBV6-1 to TRBJ2-7, with 7 nucleotides matching TRBD2. Trimming removed 3 bases from V and 2 bases from J; junction bases left unmatched: 10. Germline lookup yields CDR1 MNHNS and CDR2 SASEGT. The CDR3 runs to 16 residues. DNA for the CDR3: TGTGCCAGCAGTGAGGAGGTAGCGGGTCCCCCCTACGAGCAGTACTTC. This sequence encodes CASSEEVAGPPYEQYF.

V is TRBV18 and J is TRBJ2-5, with D uncertain. V lost 1 base and J lost 2, with 11 bases in between. CDR3 length: 15 amino acids. Germline V gene data show CDR1 as KGHSH and CDR2 as LQKENI. DNA of the CDR3: TGTGCCAGCTCACCACGGCCAGTAATACAAGAGACCCAGTACTTC. It codes for CASSPRPVIQETQYF.

The chain joins TRBV13 to TRBJ2-5; no clear D gene. Germline V gene data show CDR1 as PRHDT and CDR2 as FYEKMQ (reference sequence). The CDR3 extends over 14 amino acids. Trimming removed 0 bases at V and 5 bases at J, with 10 bases between. The CDR3: CASSLGGFRETQYF. The DNA of the CDR3 is TGTGCCAGCAGCTTAGGGGGATTTCGGGAGACCCAGTACTTC.

The rearrangement uses TRBV5-4 and TRBJ2-7; D is possibly TRBD1 (6 bases). This CDR3 is built from 14 residues. Per the germline V gene, CDR1 is SGHNT and CDR2 is YYREEE (reference sequence). V was cut by 4 bases and J by 5 bases, with 16 bases left in between. CDR3 amino acids: CASSKDSPGDEQYF. The CDR3 bases are TGTGCCAGCAGCAAGGACAGTCCGGGCGACGAGCAGTACTTC.

The chain carries TRBV6-5 and TRBJ2-5, with 9 bases fitting TRBD2. The J call may be incorrect, as the DNA end agrees better with TRBJ2-7. There are 13 residues in the CDR3. Germline CDR1 MNHEY, CDR2 SVGAGI. The CDR3 loop is CASRTSGTYEQYF. In DNA, the CDR3 is TGTGCCAGCAGGACTAGCGGTACCTACGAGCAGTACTTC.

J is TRBJ2-2 and V is TRBV2; D not resolved. Germline CDR1 and CDR2: SNHLY and FYNNEI. V dropped 6 bases and J dropped 5 bases, with 10 bases sitting between them. The CDR3 is made up of 13 amino acids. The CDR3 sequence is CASSRTRTGELFF. The CDR3 nucleotides are TGTGCCAGCAGCAGGACGAGAACCGGGGAGCTGTTTTTT.

The chain employs TRBV5-1 and TRBJ2-3; no reliable D call. V gave up 2 bases and J gave up 6 bases, with 7 bases separating them. Germline CDR1 reads SGHRS; CDR2 reads YFSETQ. This CDR3 is 12 amino acids long. The CDR3 is CASSFTLDTQYF. Written as DNA, the CDR3 is TGCGCCAGCAGCTTCACCTTGGATACGCAGTATTTT.

The chain combines TRBV7-2 with TRBJ1-4; 7 nucleotides line up with TRBD1. Germline CDR1 SGHTA, CDR2 FQGNSA. J lost 3 bases, V lost 0 bases, and 4 bases had no gene match. This CDR3 is built from 16 residues. DNA of the CDR3: TGTGCCAGCAGCTTAGCGCGGGGACAGCCTAATGAAAAACTGTTTTTT. Protein sequence: CASSLARGQPNEKLFF.

This chain connects TRBV5-1 to TRBJ1-3, with 7 bases lining up with TRBD1. The CDR3 length is 15 residues. Trimming took 5 bases from V and 0 from J; bases not matched to a gene: 5. Germline loops: CDR1 SGHRS, CDR2 YFSETQ. The CDR3 sequence: CASRPGQSSGNTIYF. In DNA, the CDR3 is TGCGCCAGCAGACCGGGACAGAGCTCTGGAAACACCATATATTTT.

This clone was seen a single time. The chain joins TRBV7-9 to TRBJ2-1; D call uncertain. CDR3 length: 11 residues. Trimming stripped 4 bases from V and 7 bases from J, with 5 bases between. The germline gives CDR1 SEHNR, CDR2 FQNEAQ (reference sequence). The CDR3 reads CASSSANEQFF. The CDR3 DNA follows: TGTGCCAGCAGCTCAGCGAATGAGCAGTTCTTC.

V is TRBV7-9 and J is TRBJ2-5, with a possible D match to TRBD2 (6 bases). The CDR3 is 16 amino acids. Trimming pared 2 bases from V and 1 base from J, leaving 14 bases between. Germline loops: CDR1 SEHNR, CDR2 FQNEAQ (reference sequence). In nucleotides, the CDR3 is TGTGCCAGCAGCTTACATGCGGGAACTACCCAAGAGACCCAGTACTTC. As protein: CASSLHAGTTQETQYF.

This clone was detected once. The chain is built from TRBV6-5 and TRBJ2-7; D is unresolved. The V gene's germline CDR1 is MNHEY and CDR2 SVGAGI. The CDR3 runs 14 residues. Trimming pared 0 bases from V and 4 bases from J, leaving 10 bases between. The DNA of the CDR3 is TGTGCCAGCAGTTACTCCGGAAACGGGTACGAGCAGTACTTC. Its translation is CASSYSGNGYEQYF.

This chain joins TRBV7-2 and TRBJ2-7; 8 bases fit TRBD2. The V segment lost 5 bases and the J segment 3 bases; nucleotides outside the gene matches: 9. The germline V gene encodes CDR1 SGHTA and CDR2 FQGNSA. The CDR3 is 15 amino acids. The CDR3 coding sequence is TGTGCCAGCAGCCCCTCCAGCGGGAGAAGCTACGAGCAGTACTTC. Translated, it gives CASSPSSGRSYEQYF.

This chain connects TRBV6-1 to TRBJ2-3; tentatively, D is TRBD1 (6 bases). The V and J ends lost 4 bases and 2 bases respectively, with 7 bases between them. Germline assignment: CDR1 MNHNS and CDR2 SASEGT. This CDR3 region has 13 residues. The CDR3 spells CASSGTVTDTQYF. The CDR3 DNA is TGTGCCAGCAGTGGGACAGTCACAGATACGCAGTATTTT.